Below are 23 T cell receptor beta chains sequenced from a single sample in a study of tissue T cells after allogeneic stem cell transplantation. The time point was: mouse harvest day 7 after allogeneic transplant. The graft held 10^6 splenic CD5+ T cells and 10^7 T-cell-depleted bone marrow cells. Using immunoSEQ multiplex PCR, the repertoire was profiled, and TCRdb retains in-frame clones only, with some absent. The sample carries 8,800 or so clones, around half recorded once. The material sequenced was gut tissue. These receptors came from a female BALB/c mouse given C57BL/6 T cells with graft-versus-host disease after an allogeneic hematopoietic cell transplant.

A word on this clone: Gene names are mouse gene names. The DNA ends 1 residue before the CDR3 does, and the rest of the CDR3 is filled in from the germline J gene. The chain is built from TRBV26 and TRBJ2-3, with D perhaps matching TRBD1 (6 bases). Trimming took off 4 bases at V and 1 base at J, with 9 bases between the two ends. This CDR3 is 14 amino acids long. In germline, CDR1 is KGHPV, CDR2 FQNQEV (reference sequence). CDR3 DNA (partial): TGTGCCAGCAGTCCGACAGGCGGTGCAGAAACGCTGTAT. It translates to CASSPTGGAETLY. The full-length CDR3 reads as CASSPTGGAETLYF. Looking up the rest from reference TRBV26 and TRBJ2-3 gives the full variable domain: NSKVIQTPRYLVKGQGQKAKMRCIPEKGHPVVFWYQQNKNNEFKFLINFQNQEVLQQIDMTEKRFSAECPSNSPCSLEIQSSEAGDSALYLCASSPTGGAETLYFGSGTRLTVL.

As regards this clone: Any gene name here is a mouse gene name. The read falls 1 residue short of the CDR3 end, and the missing part is taken from the germline J gene. The chain couples TRBV26 to TRBJ1-1; TRBD1 might be the D (6 bases). V lost 4 bases and J 0 bases, leaving 9 bases between the germline ends. This CDR3 is 14 amino acids long. Germline assignment: CDR1 KGHPV and CDR2 FQNQEV (reference sequence). CDR3 bases read: TGTGCCAGCAGTCAACAGGGCGCAAACACAGAAGTCTTC. It translates to CASSQQGANTEVF. The full CDR3 protein reads CASSQQGANTEVFF.

With regard to this clone: Here the gene names and germline are mouse. The read halts 1 residue ahead of the CDR3 end, with the missing end drawn from the germline J gene. The chain employs TRBV14 and TRBJ2-1; 7 bases map to TRBD2. This CDR3 has 14 residues. The V segment lost 0 bases and the J segment 3 bases; nucleotides outside the gene matches: 0. Looked up from germline, CDR1 is SGHDT and CDR2 is FRDEAV. The part of the CDR3 DNA that was read is TGTGCCAGCAGTTTCTCTGGGGGCTATGCTGAGCAGTTC. Its protein is CASSFSGGYAEQF. In full, the CDR3 reads CASSFSGGYAEQFF.

With regard to this clone: Any gene name here is a mouse gene name. The CDR3 end is not reached by the read, which stops 1 residue before it; the germline J gene fills it in. The rearrangement uses TRBV23 and TRBJ2-5; no check of the table's D call, TRBD2, against the DNA was made. The CDR3 spans 14 residues. CDR1 and CDR2 (germline): KGHTA, FQNQQP. This CDR3 reads CSSSQQTGVDTQYF. CDR3 DNA, as far as it was read: TGCTCCAGCAGTCAGCAAACTGGGGTAGACACCCAGTAC.

The sample holds one count of this clone. Gene labels here are mouse ones. Read coverage stops 1 residue before the CDR3 terminus; the germline J gene supplies the remainder. V is TRBV12-1 and J is TRBJ2-3; 8 bases agree with TRBD2. Germline CDR1 and CDR2: SGHSN and HYEKVE. This CDR3 spans 14 amino acids. V shed 1 base and J 3 bases; nucleotides not matched to a gene: 2. CDR3 in amino acids: CASSLNWGAETLYF. The CDR3 bases that were read are TGTGCCAGCTCTCTAAACTGGGGGGCAGAAACGCTGTAT. Complete variable domain (other parts from reference TRBV12-1 and TRBJ2-3): DSGVVQSPRHIIKEKGGRSVLTCIPISGHSNVVWYQQTLGKELKFLIQHYEKVERDKGFLPSRFSVQQFDDYHSEMNMSALELEDSAMYFCASSLNWGAETLYFGSGTRLTVL.

Comment on this clone: The genes are named according to mouse. CDR3 bases read: TGCTCCAGCAGTCAAGACATAAATTCTGGAAATACGCTCTAT. This gives the protein CSSSQDINSGNTLY. The full-length CDR3 reads as CSSSQDINSGNTLYF. V usage is TRBV23 and J usage is TRBJ1-3; no DNA check was done on the table's D call, TRBD1. Read data end 1 residue before the CDR3 end; the end is taken from the germline J gene. Germline values: CDR1 KGHTA, CDR2 FQNQQP. The CDR3 length is 15 residues.

This clone showed up just a few times. Gene names and germline match the mouse. Sequencing ends 1 residue short of the CDR3 end; the germline J gene provides the rest. The chain recombines TRBV13-3 with TRBJ2-4; TRBD2 aligns across 9 bases. CDR3 size: 15 residues. The germline V gene encodes CDR1 NNHDY and CDR2 SYVADS. V lost 4 bases and J lost 1; bases outside the gene matches: 4. The CDR3 region is CASSPRTGGQNTLYF. The sequenced CDR3 bases are TGTGCCAGCAGTCCCCGGACTGGGGGTCAAAACACCTTGTAC.

A note on this clone: The genes and germline here are from mouse. The read gets to within 1 residue of the CDR3 end, and the germline J gene fills in the rest. The chain joins TRBV13-3 to TRBJ2-5; 11 bases fit TRBD1. V trimming: 4 bases; J trimming: 5 bases; junction bases outside the gene matches: 6. Germline values: CDR1 NNHDY, CDR2 SYVADS. The CDR3 sequence is 15 residues long. The CDR3 sequence: CASSLGQGGGDTQYF. The part of the CDR3 DNA that was read is TGTGCCAGCAGTTTGGGACAGGGGGGGGGAGACACCCAGTAC.

For this clone: Any gene name here is a mouse gene name. The CDR3 extends 1 residue past the end of the read, so its final part is completed from the germline J gene. V and J are TRBV13-1 and TRBJ2-4; 7 nucleotides match TRBD1. Germline CDR1 is NSHNY and CDR2 is SYGAGN. The V gene end was trimmed by 2 bases and the J gene end by 4 bases; junction bases not matched to a gene: 4. This CDR3 region has 14 residues. The part of the CDR3 DNA that was read is TGTGCCAGCAGTGAGGGGGACAGCAAAAACACCTTGTAC. It yields the protein CASSEGDSKNTLY. The full CDR3 is CASSEGDSKNTLYF.

In regard to this clone: Genes and germline are mouse. Read coverage stops 1 residue before the CDR3 terminus; the germline J gene supplies the remainder. The rearrangement uses TRBV13-1 and TRBJ1-4; 7 nucleotides align to TRBD1. CDR1 and CDR2 from the germline V gene are NSHNY and SYGAGN. The CDR3 has 14 amino acids. Trimming removed 3 bases from V and 3 bases from J; junction bases left unmatched: 2. CDR3 loop: CASSGQGPNERLFF. The covered CDR3 bases are TGTGCCAGCAGTGGACAGGGACCCAACGAAAGATTATTT.

With respect to this clone: Gene names are mouse gene names. The read comes to an end 1 residue before the CDR3 does, leaving the germline J gene to fill in the end. In the same sample, other DNA sequences code for this CDR3. The chain employs TRBV3 and TRBJ1-3, with D hard to call. CDR3 length: 14 residues. V lost 5 bases and J 0 bases, leaving 8 bases between the germline ends. Germline values: CDR1 SNHLY, CDR2 FYNGKV (reference sequence). Incomplete CDR3 DNA: TGTGCCAGCAGCCTTGACATTTCTGGAAATACGCTCTAT. Translated: CASSLDISGNTLY. The whole CDR3 is CASSLDISGNTLYF. The entire variable domain, with the rest obtained from reference TRBV3 and TRBJ1-3, is as follows: GPKVLQIPSHQIIDMGQMVTLNCDPVSNHLYFYWYKQILGQQMEFLVNFYNGKVMEKSKLFKDQFSVERPDGSYFTLKIQPTALEDSAVYFCASSLDISGNTLYFGEGSRLIVV.

As for this clone: Gene names and germline match the mouse. The read terminates 1 residue before the CDR3 end, so the remaining end is supplied by the germline J gene. The V and J genes are TRBV2 and TRBJ2-4; no definite D call. Germline assignment: CDR1 LGHNA and CDR2 YSYQKL. The CDR3 runs to 15 residues. V was cut by 0 bases and J by 6 bases, with 13 bases left in between. This chain's CDR3 is CASSQDSGKRNTLYF. CDR3 DNA (partial): TGTGCCAGCAGCCAAGATAGCGGGAAGAGGAACACCTTGTAC.

Remarks on this clone: Genes and germline come from the mouse. The sequenced fragment ends 1 residue before the CDR3 boundary, so the rest is inferred from the germline J gene. V usage is TRBV26 and J usage is TRBJ2-1; 8 bases match TRBD1. V shed 1 base and J 9 bases; nucleotides not matched to a gene: 5. Germline values: CDR1 KGHPV, CDR2 FQNQEV (reference sequence). This CDR3 contains 14 residues. The CDR3: CASSLWDRKGEQFF. The CDR3 DNA, read in part, is TGTGCCAGCAGTCTGTGGGACAGGAAGGGTGAGCAGTTC.

Notes on this clone: Each gene name is a mouse one. The observed sequence ends 1 residue before the CDR3 terminus, with the missing tail filled in from the germline J gene. The chain employs TRBV26 and TRBJ1-4, with D possibly being TRBD1 (6 bases). V dropped 4 bases and J dropped 1 base, with 7 bases sitting between them. This CDR3 has 14 amino acids. From germline, CDR1 is KGHPV and CDR2 FQNQEV (reference sequence). CDR3 bases read: TGTGCCAGCAGTCCACAGGGTTCCAACGAAAGATTATTT. The encoded protein is CASSPQGSNERLF. The entire CDR3 sequence reads CASSPQGSNERLFF.

Judged by abundance, this clone is medium-sized. Germline and genes here are mouse. Read data end 1 residue before the CDR3 end; the end is taken from the germline J gene. The chain combines TRBV15 with TRBJ2-1; 11 bases map to TRBD2. CDR3 length equals 15 residues. CDR1 SGHND and CDR2 FRSKSL come from the germline V gene. V was pared by 6 bases and J by 1 base, with 2 bases of the junction left unmatched. The CDR3 DNA, read in part, is TGTGCCAGCAGCCGGGACTGGGGGAACTATGCTGAGCAGTTC. Translation gives CASSRDWGNYAEQF. The full CDR3 is CASSRDWGNYAEQFF. The whole variable domain, filled in from reference TRBV15 and TRBJ2-1, reads DAGVTQTPRHEVAEKGQTIILKCEPVSGHNDLFWYRQTKIQGLELLSYFRSKSLMEDGGAFKDRFKAEMLNSSFSTLKIQPTEPKDSAVYLCASSRDWGNYAEQFFGPGTRLTVL.

Concerning this clone: Any gene name here is a mouse gene name. The read falls 1 residue short of the CDR3 end, and the missing part is taken from the germline J gene. The rearrangement uses TRBV2 and TRBJ2-5; 9 nucleotides agree with TRBD2. CDR1 is LGHNA, CDR2 YSYQKL, per germline. CDR3 length equals 15 residues. V was pared by 0 bases and J by 6 bases, with 4 bases of the junction left unmatched. The CDR3 reads CASSQELGGDDTQYF. CDR3 bases read: TGTGCCAGCAGCCAAGAGCTGGGGGGGGATGACACCCAGTAC.

This clone was detected a few times. Here the gene names and germline are mouse. Read sequence stops 1 residue before the CDR3 end, and the germline J gene provides the missing end. V usage is TRBV5 and J usage is TRBJ2-1; TRBD2 matches 10 bases. This CDR3 is built from 16 residues. Losses at the gene ends were 3 bases for V and 6 bases for J; bases not matched to a gene: 8. Germline V gives CDR1 LGHNA, CDR2 YNLKQL (reference sequence). The CDR3 sequence: CASSHPGTGARAEQFF. CDR3 bases read: TGTGCCAGCAGCCATCCCGGGACTGGGGCTCGTGCTGAGCAGTTC.

This clone was seen a handful of times. Genes and germline come from the mouse. The read halts 1 residue ahead of the CDR3 end, with the missing end drawn from the germline J gene. V is TRBV5 and J is TRBJ1-3; D is possibly TRBD1 (6 bases). This CDR3 has 15 amino acids. Germline V gene data show CDR1 as LGHNA and CDR2 as YNLKQL (reference sequence). The V gene lost 4 bases and the J gene lost 1 base, with 11 bases spanning the gap. CDR3 DNA, as far as it was read: TGTGCCAGCAGCCCCCAAACAGGGTCTGGAAATACGCTCTAT. Translating it yields CASSPQTGSGNTLY. The CDR3 reads in full as CASSPQTGSGNTLYF.

This clone was recorded a few times. Gene labels here are mouse ones. The read ends 1 residue before the CDR3 terminus; that terminus is restored from the germline J gene. The rearrangement links TRBV26 to TRBJ1-3; D perhaps matches TRBD1 (5 bases). CDR3 length equals 13 residues. CDR1 KGHPV and CDR2 FQNQEV come from the germline V gene (reference sequence). Trimming removed 4 bases at V and 1 base at J, with 5 bases between. The part of the CDR3 DNA that was read is TGTGCCAGCAGTCGGGGGTCTGGAAATACGCTCTAT. Protein sequence: CASSRGSGNTLY. In full, the CDR3 is CASSRGSGNTLYF.

This clone was recorded a few times. The genes are named according to mouse. The read is 1 residue too short to cover the CDR3 end, so that end is filled in from the germline J gene. The chain links TRBV23 to TRBJ2-5; the table's D gene call, TRBD2, was not cross checked with the DNA. Germline CDR1 reads KGHTA; CDR2 reads FQNQQP. CDR3 size: 14 residues. CDR3 sequence: CSSSGLGIQDTQYF. Partial CDR3 DNA: TGCTCCAGCAGTGGACTGGGCATCCAAGACACCCAGTAC.

For this clone: Mouse gene names and germline throughout. Read sequence stops 1 residue before the CDR3 end, and the germline J gene provides the missing end. The chain couples TRBV15 to TRBJ2-2; 9 bases align to TRBD2. CDR1 and CDR2 (germline): SGHND, FRSKSL. This CDR3 is 15 amino acids long. With V trimmed by 6 bases and J by 3 bases, 5 bases remained unmatched. CDR3 DNA (partial): TGTGCCAGCAGCCCTACTGGGGGGCACACCGGGCAGCTCTAC. Amino acid sequence: CASSPTGGHTGQLY. The CDR3 as a whole reads CASSPTGGHTGQLYF.

Turning to this clone: Any gene name here is a mouse gene name. The sequenced fragment ends 1 residue before the CDR3 boundary, so the rest is inferred from the germline J gene. This chain uses TRBV12-2 with TRBJ2-4; D not certain. V was pared by 4 bases and J by 4 bases, with 8 bases between. Per germline, CDR1 SGHLS and CDR2 HYDKME. The CDR3 spans 12 residues. The CDR3 bases that were read are TGTGCCAGCTCCCTGGCAGAAAACACCTTGTAC. The encoded protein is CASSLAENTLY. The whole CDR3 protein is CASSLAENTLYF.

A note on this clone: Genes here carry mouse names. The sequence runs out 1 residue before the end of the CDR3; the remainder is reconstructed from the germline J gene. The rearrangement uses TRBV24 and TRBJ1-4; D might be TRBD1 (6 bases). The CDR3 length is 15 residues. The V gene lost 2 bases and the J gene lost 2 bases, with 9 bases spanning the gap. Germline values: CDR1 KGHTA, CDR2 FRNEEI. The sequenced CDR3 bases are TGTGCCAGCAGTCTGCAGGGGAGCTCCAACGAAAGATTATTT. As protein: CASSLQGSSNERLF. The full-length CDR3 reads as CASSLQGSSNERLFF.